This TCR beta chain was found in a study of blood T cell repertoires in COVID-19. The CDR3 loop spans 17 amino acids. Germline V gene sequence: CDR1 LGHNA, CDR2 YNFKEQ. The V gene end was trimmed by 4 bases and the J gene end by 9 bases; junction bases not matched to a gene: 12. This clone was seen a single time. Clones were read by immunoSEQ multiplex PCR, and TCRdb kept only the in-frame ones, dropping some. The sample has 250,000 or so clones; under 85% are singletons. This TCR came from a man aged 30 to 45 who had recovered from COVID-19. Sequencing was performed on peripheral blood. The V call is TRBV4-2, the J call TRBJ1-6, with TRBD1 matching 10 bases. In nucleotides, the CDR3 is TGTGCCAGCAGCCGGGGAAACACCGGGACAGGGGCTTCACCCCTCCACTTT. Translated: CASSRGNTGTGASPLHF.